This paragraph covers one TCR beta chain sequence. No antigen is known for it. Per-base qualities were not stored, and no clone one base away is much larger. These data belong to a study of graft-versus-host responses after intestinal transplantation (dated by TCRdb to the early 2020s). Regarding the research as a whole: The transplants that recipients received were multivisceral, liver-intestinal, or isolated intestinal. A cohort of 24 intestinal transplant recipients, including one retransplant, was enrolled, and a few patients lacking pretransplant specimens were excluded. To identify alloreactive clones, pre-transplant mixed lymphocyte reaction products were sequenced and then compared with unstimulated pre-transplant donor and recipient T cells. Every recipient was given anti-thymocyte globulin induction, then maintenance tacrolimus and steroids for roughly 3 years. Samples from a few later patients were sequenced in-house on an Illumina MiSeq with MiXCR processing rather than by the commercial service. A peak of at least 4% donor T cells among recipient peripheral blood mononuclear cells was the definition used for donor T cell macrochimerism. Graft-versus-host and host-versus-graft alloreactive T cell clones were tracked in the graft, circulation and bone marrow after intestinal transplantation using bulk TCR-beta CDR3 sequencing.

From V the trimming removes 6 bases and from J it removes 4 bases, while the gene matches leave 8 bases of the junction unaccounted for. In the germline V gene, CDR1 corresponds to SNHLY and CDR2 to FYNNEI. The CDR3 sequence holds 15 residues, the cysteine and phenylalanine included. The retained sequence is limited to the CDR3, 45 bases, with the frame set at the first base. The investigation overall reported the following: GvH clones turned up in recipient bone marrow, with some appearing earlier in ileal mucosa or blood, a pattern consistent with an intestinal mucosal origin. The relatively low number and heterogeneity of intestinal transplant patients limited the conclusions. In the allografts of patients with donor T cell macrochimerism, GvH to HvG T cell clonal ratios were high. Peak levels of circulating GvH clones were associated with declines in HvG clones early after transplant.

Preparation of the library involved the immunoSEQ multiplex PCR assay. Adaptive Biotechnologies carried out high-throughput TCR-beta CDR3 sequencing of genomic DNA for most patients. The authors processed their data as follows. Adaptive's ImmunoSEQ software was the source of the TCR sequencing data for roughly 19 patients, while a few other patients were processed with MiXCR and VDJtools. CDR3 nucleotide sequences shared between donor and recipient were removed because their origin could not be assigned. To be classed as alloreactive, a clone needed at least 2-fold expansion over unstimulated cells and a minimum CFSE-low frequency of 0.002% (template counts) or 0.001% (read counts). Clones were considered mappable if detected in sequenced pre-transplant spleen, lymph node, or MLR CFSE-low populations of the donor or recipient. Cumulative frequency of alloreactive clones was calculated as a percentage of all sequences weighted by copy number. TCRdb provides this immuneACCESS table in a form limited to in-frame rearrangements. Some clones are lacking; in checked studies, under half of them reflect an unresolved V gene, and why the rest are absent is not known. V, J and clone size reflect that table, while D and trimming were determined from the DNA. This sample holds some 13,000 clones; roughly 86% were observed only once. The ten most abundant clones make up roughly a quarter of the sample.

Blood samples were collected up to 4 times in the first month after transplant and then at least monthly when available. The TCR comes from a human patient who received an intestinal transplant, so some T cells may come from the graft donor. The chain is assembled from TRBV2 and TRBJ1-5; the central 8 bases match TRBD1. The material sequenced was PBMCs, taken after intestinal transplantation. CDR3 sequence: CASRDGQGGNQPQHF. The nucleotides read TGTGCCAGCAGAGACGGACAGGGCGGTAATCAGCCCCAGCATTTT.